A few counts support the clone carrying this T cell receptor beta chain. Its specificity is unknown. V gave up 4 bases and J gave up 4 bases; unmatched junction bases: 4. The CDR3 runs to 14 residues. Germline CDR1 and CDR2: MGHDK and SYGVNS. The sample originates from a study of shared clonotypes between healthy human individuals. Findings of the study overall: Rarefaction demonstrated incomplete sorted-subset sequencing despite large depth. The study generally estimated greater richness for naive than memory subsets.

Template for every sorted-subset replicate PCR totaled 200 to 250 ng DNA, 25,000 to 35,000 T cell genomes. The table came from immunoSEQ multiplex PCR; TCRdb's copy has only in-frame clones and leaves some out. Of around 600,000 clones listed, around 96% are singletons. Naive CD8 cells were CD45RO-negative, positively selected for CCR7, excluding terminally differentiated effector memory CD45RA+ cells. Input material: naive CD8+ T cells sorted from blood. The clonotype was recovered from a woman in her 30s in good health. The chain couples TRBV25-1 to TRBJ1-5; TRBD1 matches at 7 bases. CDR3 coding DNA: TGTGCCAGCAGTGTAGGGGGCGGGAATCAGCCCCAGCATTTT. Translating it yields CASSVGGGNQPQHF.